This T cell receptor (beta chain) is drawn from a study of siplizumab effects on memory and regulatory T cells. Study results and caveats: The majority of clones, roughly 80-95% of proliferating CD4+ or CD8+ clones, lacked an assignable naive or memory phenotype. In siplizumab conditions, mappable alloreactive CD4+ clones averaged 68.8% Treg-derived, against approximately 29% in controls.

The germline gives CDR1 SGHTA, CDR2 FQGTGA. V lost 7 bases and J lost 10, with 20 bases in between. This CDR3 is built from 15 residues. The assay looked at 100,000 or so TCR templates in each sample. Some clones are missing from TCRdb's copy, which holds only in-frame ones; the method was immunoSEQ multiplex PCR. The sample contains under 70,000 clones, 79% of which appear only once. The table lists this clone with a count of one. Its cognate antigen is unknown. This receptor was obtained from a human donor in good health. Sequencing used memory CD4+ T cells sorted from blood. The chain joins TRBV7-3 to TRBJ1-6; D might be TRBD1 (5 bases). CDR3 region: CASTLGEGLRSPLHF. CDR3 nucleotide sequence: TGTGCCAGCACCCTAGGCGAGGGGTTGAGGTCACCCCTCCACTTT.